Listed below are T cell receptor beta chains from one sample, sequenced in a study of PD-1 blockade in classical Hodgkin lymphoma. TCRdb's copy holds only in-frame clones and misses some; the assay was immunoSEQ multiplex PCR. The sample records approximately 65,000 clones, approximately 90% being singletons. Sequenced material: peripheral blood mononuclear cells (PBMCs), taken before the fourth cycle of nivolumab. The receptors were sampled from a human donor with classical Hodgkin lymphoma. Both conserved end residues are part of each CDR3. A D gene is named only where the DNA matches it firmly. Clone size is given for some rows only: seen once, a few or many times, or a class if the clone is expanded.

TGTGCCAGCTCACCTTCCGGGACAGGCTTTACCCGCCAGGAAAAACTGTTTTTT	CASSPSGTGFTRQEKLFF	TRBJ1-4	TRBV18	-	TRBD1
TGTGCCAGCAGTGAAGGCAGCAGTACTCAGCCCCAGCATTTT	CASSEGSSTQPQHF	TRBJ1-5	TRBV6-1	few	-
TGTGCCAGCAGCCAACAGGGGACGGGGGTTTACAATGAGCAGTTCTTC	CASSQQGTGVYNEQFF	TRBJ2-1	TRBV14	-	-
TGTGCCAGCAGCCCGGGCCTCAAAGGCACAGATACGCAGTATTTT	CASSPGLKGTDTQYF	TRBJ2-3	TRBV7-9	-	-
TGTGCCAGCAGTCAAGGGAGGGCCTTCGATGAGCAGTTCTTC	CASSQGRAFDEQFF	TRBJ2-1	TRBV27	-	TRBD2
TGTGCCAGCAGTTCCCACAATGAGCAGTTCTTC	CASSSHNEQFF	TRBJ2-1	TRBV6-5	-	-
TGTGCCAGCAGCCAAGACGCAGCCTCTGGAAACACCATATATTTT	CASSQDAASGNTIYF	TRBJ1-3	TRBV4-2	-	-
TGTGCCAGCAGGATTCGGGCGAGCAATCAGCCCCAGCATTTT	CASRIRASNQPQHF	TRBJ1-5	TRBV28	-	-
TGTGCCATCAGTGAGCCAGCGACCTACGAGCAGTACTTC	CAISEPATYEQYF	TRBJ2-7	TRBV10-3	-	-
TGTGCCAGCAGCAAAACCCCGGGGGGGCTCTACGAGCAGTACTTC	CASSKTPGGLYEQYF	TRBJ2-7	TRBV9	once	TRBD2
TGTGCCAGCAGGCCGGGGGGGGGTCACGAAAAACTGTTTTTT	CASRPGGGHEKLFF	TRBJ1-4	TRBV28	-	-